This TCR beta chain was found in a study of T cells after yellow fever vaccination. Study-level results: The secondary T-cell response peaked on day 5, not day 15, but was weaker.

The table lists this clonotype with many counts. The antigen remains undetermined. The length of the CDR3 is 16 residues. The V gene lost 6 bases and the J gene lost 2 bases, with 17 bases spanning the gap. CDR1 SNHLY and CDR2 FYNNEI come from the germline V gene. Generation of TCR cDNA used 5'RACE template switching (which added a universal primer site and UMIs). TCRdb processed the 5' RACE reads anew with MiXCR; each CDR3 protein has one entry. This sample has roughly 65,000 distinct CDR3 sequences; 5% to 6.5% occur once, and the top ten carry around 2.1%. The input for sequencing was CD4+ T cells sorted from PBMCs, taken more than 13 days after the first yellow fever vaccination. The TCR comes from a young man who received the YFV17D yellow fever vaccine. J is TRBJ1-5 and V is TRBV2; weak D call: TRBD1 (6 bases). CDR3 in amino acids: CASSPAGVSGNQPQHF. CDR3 coding DNA: TGTGCCAGCAGCCCCGCAGGGGTTTCTGGCAATCAGCCCCAGCATTTT.